This T cell receptor beta chain came from a study of shared clonotypes between healthy human individuals (dated by TCRdb to 2019 to 2021). As for the study more broadly: A few men and a couple of women, aged 18 to 49 years, made up the cohort. For each donor, CD4 naive and CD4 memory were each given three plates, CD8 naive was given two plates, and CD8 memory was given one plate. Leukapheresis yielded between about 0.94 and 9.5 billion PBMCs per donor. To estimate repertoire size and how much clonotype sharing occurs between individuals, the study deeply sequenced the blood TCR repertoires of five healthy adults. Different laboratories and diverse techniques were used to prepare libraries and sequence TCR repertoires, to increase sequencing depth and limit assay-specific biases.

Comments on this clone: Its binding antigen is unknown. No base qualities exist here, and no much larger clone lies one base off it.

Healthy HIV-negative adults with no recently reported acute infections or vaccinations were included as donors. All donors were Caucasian adults living in Nashville, Tennessee, USA. CD4+ T cells were enriched by magnetic negative selection, after which naive cells were positively selected on CD45RA and the negative fraction was taken as the memory subset. Blood was collected by leukapheresis, and PBMCs were isolated by Ficoll-Histopaque density gradient centrifugation and then cryopreserved in liquid nitrogen vapor phase. Analytical flow cytometry was used to check the purity and quantity of each magnetically sorted T cell population. From each sorted fraction, genomic DNA was isolated and quantified by UV absorbance on a Nanodrop 2000c. The CDR3 contains 13 residues, cysteine and phenylalanine counted. Solely the CDR3 DNA is kept, with 39 bases framed from the first base. V loses 5 bases of germline sequence and J loses 7 bases, and the interval between the two ends is 14 bases. CDR1 SGHAT and CDR2 FQNNGV are derived from the germline V gene.

TCR CDR3 regions were amplified from genomic DNA by multiplex PCR using the deep immunoSEQ assay. Extracted genomic DNA from each cell subset was distributed evenly across all wells of several immunoSEQ 96-well plates, and each plate was treated as a replicate. Each replicate PCR for sorted subsets received approximately 200 ng genomic DNA, equal to 30,000 or so T cell genomes. Purified libraries were measured with a Qubit 3.0 fluorometer, size-checked on a Bioanalyzer 2100, and measured again with the KAPA Library Quantification kit. Every immunoSEQ 96-well plate was sequenced on a separate single-read 150-cycle Illumina NextSeq 550 flow cell. Regarding the original processing steps: Because the immunoSEQ output held only junctional sequences and lacked quality scores, the filtering could not match the filtering applied to full-length reads. To assign V/J genes and CDR3, sequences were annotated against IMGT germline references using PyIR, a Python wrapper for IgBLAST v1.9. Any read was removed if the V/J assignment was weak (E-value above 1e-6), the CDR3 was missing, or the read contained stop codons, out-of-frame junctions, or ambiguous translated residues. A V3J clonotype was defined by an identical inferred V gene, J gene, and CDR3 amino acid sequence. Percentage overlap between repertoires was calculated by dividing the number of shared unique clonotypes by the size of the smaller repertoire. Three approaches were used to assess repertoire richness: RTK rarefaction, the Chao1 estimator, and Recon v2.1 estimates of unobserved clonotypes. Generation probabilities were computed with OLGA for all TCRbeta clonotypes obtained by the gDNA method from a handful of donors. The table comes from immuneACCESS by way of TCRdb, which keeps in-frame sequences with V and J called. Part of the clones is missing from these tables; in studies checked, under half for an unresolved V gene and the rest for unknown reasons. V and J calls and clone size come straight from that table; D and trimming were deduced from the DNA. Present in this sample are approximately 1.4 million clones, 95% to 99% of which were seen just once. Around 0.47% of the sample comes from the top ten.

What the research found in general, with its limitations: When a handful of donors were compared, the shared fraction of clonotypes was approximately 5% for naive CD4, approximately 3.5% for naive CD8, 2.3% for memory CD4, and 0.4% for memory CD8. Compared with non-shared clonotypes, clonotypes shared by all four sorted-subset donors had higher generation probabilities. Because the study included only a small number of donors, the genetic and exposure-history diversity represented was limited. Based on pairwise subsampling, the degree of clonotype sharing among donors was expected to be affected by sequencing depth. Larger estimated clonotype richness was generally found for naive subsets than for memory subsets. Sampling was limited to blood, and TCR repertoires in tissue likely differ from TCR repertoires in blood. Incomplete sequencing was indicated by rarefaction of sorted-subset datasets, despite the large sequencing depth.

The V and J genes are TRBV11-2 and TRBJ1-1, and perhaps TRBD1 as D gene, on 5 matching bases. The receptor's source is a man aged 30-40 years in good health. The sequencing sample was made of naive CD4+ T cells sorted from blood. This specimen's cell subset or site label, interpreted: CD45RA+ positively selected. The CDR3 region has the sequence CASSIQARHEAFF. The nucleotides are TGTGCCAGCAGCATACAGGCTAGGCATGAAGCTTTCTTT.